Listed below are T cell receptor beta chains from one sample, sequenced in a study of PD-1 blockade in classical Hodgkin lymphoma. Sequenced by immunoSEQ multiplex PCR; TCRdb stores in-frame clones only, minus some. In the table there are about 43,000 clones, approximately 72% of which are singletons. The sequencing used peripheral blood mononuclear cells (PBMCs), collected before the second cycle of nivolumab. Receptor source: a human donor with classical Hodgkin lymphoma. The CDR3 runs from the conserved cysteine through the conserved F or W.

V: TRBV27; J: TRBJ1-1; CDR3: CASSKGLGAFF
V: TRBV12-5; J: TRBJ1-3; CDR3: CASSRVRGNTIYF
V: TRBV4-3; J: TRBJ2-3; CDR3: CASSPIPGRTDTQYF
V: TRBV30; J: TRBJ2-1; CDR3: CAWSSRRSSSYNEQFF
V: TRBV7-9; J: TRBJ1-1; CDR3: CASSLEGNTEAFF
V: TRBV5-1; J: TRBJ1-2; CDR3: CASSPYHRFPGQGFGSVIYGYTF
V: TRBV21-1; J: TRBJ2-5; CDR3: CASSKGGETQYF
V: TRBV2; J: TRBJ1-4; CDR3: CASSRTATNEKLFF
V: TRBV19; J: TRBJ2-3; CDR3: CASSIGRGLAGDTQYF
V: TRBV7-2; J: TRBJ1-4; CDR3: CATTSPREEKLFF
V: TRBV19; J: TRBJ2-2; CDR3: CASSLGWGGAGELFF
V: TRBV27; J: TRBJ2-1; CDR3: CASSLLTPIDEQFF
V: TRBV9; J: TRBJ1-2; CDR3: CASEGKGPYRGYTF
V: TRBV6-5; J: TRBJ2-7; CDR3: CASSYWVGRGYEQYF
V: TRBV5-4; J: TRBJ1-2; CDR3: CASSLSQTRSYYGYTF
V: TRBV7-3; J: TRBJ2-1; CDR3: CASSQGHNEQFF
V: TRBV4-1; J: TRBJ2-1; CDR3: CASSQDRAGGYNEQFF
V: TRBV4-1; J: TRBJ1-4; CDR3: CASLGTKLFF
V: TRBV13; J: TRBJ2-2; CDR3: CASSFRLVGAGELFF
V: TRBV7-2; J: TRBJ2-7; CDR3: CASSPHGLSYEQYF
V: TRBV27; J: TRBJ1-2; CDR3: CASSLDGSYGYTF
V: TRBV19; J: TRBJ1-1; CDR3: CASSLTRNTEAFF
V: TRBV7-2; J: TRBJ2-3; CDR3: CASSTSDTQYF
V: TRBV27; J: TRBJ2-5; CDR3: CASSAFAGRETQYF
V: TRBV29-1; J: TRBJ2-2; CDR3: CSVSDRLNTGELFF
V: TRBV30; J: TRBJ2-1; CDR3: CAWSVLGEQFF
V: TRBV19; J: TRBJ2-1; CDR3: CASSIDPTGLKYYNEQFF
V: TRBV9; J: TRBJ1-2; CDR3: CASRATGYGYTF
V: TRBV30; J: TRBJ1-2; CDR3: CAWRSGAEGYTF
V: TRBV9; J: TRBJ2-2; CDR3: CASSPTDLKLQNTGELFF
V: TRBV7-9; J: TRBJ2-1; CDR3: CASSGTSGNPEQFF
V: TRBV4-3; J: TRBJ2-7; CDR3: CASSPGTVAEGEQYF
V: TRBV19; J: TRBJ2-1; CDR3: CASSRPTGGAYNEQFF
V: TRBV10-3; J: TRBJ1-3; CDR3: CAISGSTGGNTIYF
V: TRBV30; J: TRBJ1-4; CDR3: CAWSMLAEKLFF
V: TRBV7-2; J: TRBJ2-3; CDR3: CASSLARGGTDTQYF
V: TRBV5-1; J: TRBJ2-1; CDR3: CASSLARGAAYNEQFF
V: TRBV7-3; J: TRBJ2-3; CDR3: CASSLSSGTDTQYF
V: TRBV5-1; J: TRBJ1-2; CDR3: CASSPLAGTLYGYTF
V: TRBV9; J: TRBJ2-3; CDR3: CASSVVASGTTDTQYF
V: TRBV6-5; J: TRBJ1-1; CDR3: CASSYSFGTEAFF
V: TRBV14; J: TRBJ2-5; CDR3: CASSQDETFQETQYF
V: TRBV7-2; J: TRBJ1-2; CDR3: CASSLDREASYGYTF
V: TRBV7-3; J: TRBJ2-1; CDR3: CASSDPSKASGGRSSYNEQFF
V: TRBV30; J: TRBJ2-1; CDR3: CAWQSGAGGAEQFF
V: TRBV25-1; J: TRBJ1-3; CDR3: CASYTGNTIYF
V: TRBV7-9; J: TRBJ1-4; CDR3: CASSFVIREKLFF
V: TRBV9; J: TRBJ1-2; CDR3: CASSETGQSGFRGYTF
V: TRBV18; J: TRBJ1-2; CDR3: CASSSTTGSWGYTF
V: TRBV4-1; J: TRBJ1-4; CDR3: CASSQDRGVDEKLFF
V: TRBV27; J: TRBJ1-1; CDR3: CASSFGQGAEAFF
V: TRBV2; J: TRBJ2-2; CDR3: CASLASGELFF
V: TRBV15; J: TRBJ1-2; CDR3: CATSRDLGQVNYYGYTF